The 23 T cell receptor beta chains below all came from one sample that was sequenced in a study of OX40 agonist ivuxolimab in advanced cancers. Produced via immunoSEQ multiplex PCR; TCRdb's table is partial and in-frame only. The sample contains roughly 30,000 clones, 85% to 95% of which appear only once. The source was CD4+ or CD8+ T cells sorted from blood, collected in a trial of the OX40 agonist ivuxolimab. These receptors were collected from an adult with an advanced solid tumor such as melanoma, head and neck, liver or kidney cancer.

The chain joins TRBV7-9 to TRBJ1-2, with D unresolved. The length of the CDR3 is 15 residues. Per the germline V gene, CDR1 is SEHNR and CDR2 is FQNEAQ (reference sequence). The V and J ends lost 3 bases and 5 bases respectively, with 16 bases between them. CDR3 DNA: TGTGCCAGCAGCTTTGCCCCCCGTGGCCAGTATGGCTACACCTTC. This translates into CASSFAPRGQYGYTF.

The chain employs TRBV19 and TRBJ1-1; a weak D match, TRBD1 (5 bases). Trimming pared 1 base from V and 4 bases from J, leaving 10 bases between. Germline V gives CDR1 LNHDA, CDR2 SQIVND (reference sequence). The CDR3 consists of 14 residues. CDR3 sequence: CASSIAGFSTEAFF. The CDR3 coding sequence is TGTGCCAGTAGTATAGCAGGGTTCAGCACTGAAGCTTTCTTT.

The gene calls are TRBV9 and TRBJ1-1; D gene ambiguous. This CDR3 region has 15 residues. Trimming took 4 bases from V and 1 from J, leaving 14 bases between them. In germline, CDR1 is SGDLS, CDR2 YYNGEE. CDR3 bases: TGTGCCAGCAGCCCCCCCCGGGCCCCGAACACTGAAGCTTTCTTT. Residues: CASSPPRAPNTEAFF.

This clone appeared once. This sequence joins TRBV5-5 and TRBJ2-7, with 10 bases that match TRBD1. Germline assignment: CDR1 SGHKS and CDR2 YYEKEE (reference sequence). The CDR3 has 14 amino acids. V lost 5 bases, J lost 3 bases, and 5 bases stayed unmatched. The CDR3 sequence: CASRSDRGSYEQYF. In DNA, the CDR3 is TGTGCCAGCAGATCGGACAGGGGGAGCTACGAGCAGTACTTC.

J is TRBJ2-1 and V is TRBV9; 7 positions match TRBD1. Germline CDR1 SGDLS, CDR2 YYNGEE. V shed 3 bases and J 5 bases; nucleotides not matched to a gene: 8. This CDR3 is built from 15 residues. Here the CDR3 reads CASSATTGYDNEQFF. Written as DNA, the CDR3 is TGTGCCAGCAGCGCGACGACAGGGTACGACAATGAGCAGTTCTTC. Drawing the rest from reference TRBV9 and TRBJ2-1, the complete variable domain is DSGVTQTPKHLITATGQRVTLRCSPRSGDLSVYWYQQSLDQGLQFLIQYYNGEERAKGNILERFSAQQFPDLHSELNLSSLELGDSALYFCASSATTGYDNEQFFGPGTRLTVL.

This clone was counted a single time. As DNA, the CDR3 is TGTGCCAGCAGGGACGACAGGGGAACGCAGTATTTT. Amino acid sequence: CASRDDRGTQYF. The chain uses TRBV9 and TRBJ2-3, with 8 bases identical to TRBD1. This CDR3 is built from 12 residues. Germline V lookup: CDR1 SGDLS, CDR2 YYNGEE. The V segment lost 5 bases and the J segment 9 bases; nucleotides outside the gene matches: 5.

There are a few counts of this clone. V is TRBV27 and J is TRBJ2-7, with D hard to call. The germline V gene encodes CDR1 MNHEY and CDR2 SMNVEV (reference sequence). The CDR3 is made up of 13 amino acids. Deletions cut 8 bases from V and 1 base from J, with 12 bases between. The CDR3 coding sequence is TGTGCCAGCGCCCTGGCAACTTCCTACGAGCAGTACTTC. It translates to CASALATSYEQYF.

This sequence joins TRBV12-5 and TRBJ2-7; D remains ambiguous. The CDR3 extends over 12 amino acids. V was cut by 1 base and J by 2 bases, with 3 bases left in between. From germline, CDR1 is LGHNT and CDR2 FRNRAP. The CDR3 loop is CASGLETYEQYF. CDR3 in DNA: TGTGCTAGTGGTTTGGAAACCTACGAGCAGTACTTC. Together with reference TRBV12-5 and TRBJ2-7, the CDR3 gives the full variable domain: DARVTQTPRHKVTEMGQEVTMRCQPILGHNTVFWYRQTMMQGLELLAYFRNRAPLDDSGMPKDRFSAEMPDATLATLKIQPSEPRDSAVYFCASGLETYEQYFGPGTRLTVT.

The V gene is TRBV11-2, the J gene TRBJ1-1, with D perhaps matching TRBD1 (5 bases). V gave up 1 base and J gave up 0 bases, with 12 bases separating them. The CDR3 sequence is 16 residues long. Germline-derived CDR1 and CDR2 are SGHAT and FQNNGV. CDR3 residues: CASSLGPRGVNTEAFF. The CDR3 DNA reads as TGTGCCAGCAGCTTAGGCCCGAGGGGCGTGAACACTGAAGCTTTCTTT. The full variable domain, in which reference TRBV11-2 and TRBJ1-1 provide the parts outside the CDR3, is EAGVAQSPRYKIIEKRQSVAFWCNPISGHATLYWYQQILGQGPKLLIQFQNNGVVDDSQLPKDRFSAERLKGVDSTLKIQPAKLEDSAVYLCASSLGPRGVNTEAFFGQGTRLTVV.

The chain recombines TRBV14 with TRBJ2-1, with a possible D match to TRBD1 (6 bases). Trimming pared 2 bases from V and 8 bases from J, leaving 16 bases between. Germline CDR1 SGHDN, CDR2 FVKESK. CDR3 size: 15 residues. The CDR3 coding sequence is TGTGCCAGCAGCCAACTAGGCAGGGGCCTCGATGAGCAGTTCTTC. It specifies CASSQLGRGLDEQFF.

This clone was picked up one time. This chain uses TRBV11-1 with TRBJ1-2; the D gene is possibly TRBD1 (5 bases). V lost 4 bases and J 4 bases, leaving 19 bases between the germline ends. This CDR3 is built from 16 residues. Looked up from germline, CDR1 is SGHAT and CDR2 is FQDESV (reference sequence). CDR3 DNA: TGTGCCAGCAGCTCCCCAGAGGTTCGACAGCTCTATGGCTACACCTTC. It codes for CASSSPEVRQLYGYTF.

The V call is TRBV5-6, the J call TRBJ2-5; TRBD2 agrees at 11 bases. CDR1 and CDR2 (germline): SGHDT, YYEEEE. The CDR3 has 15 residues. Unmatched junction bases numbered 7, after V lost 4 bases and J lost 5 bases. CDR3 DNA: TGTGCCAGCAGCCGTTCGACTAGCGGGAAGGAGACCCAGTACTTC. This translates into CASSRSTSGKETQYF.

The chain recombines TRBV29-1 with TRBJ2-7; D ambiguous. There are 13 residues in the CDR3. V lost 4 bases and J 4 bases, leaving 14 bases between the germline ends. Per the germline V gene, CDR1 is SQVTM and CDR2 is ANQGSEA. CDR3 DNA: TGCAGCGTTGTAATCAGTGCCCGGTACGAGCAGTACTTC. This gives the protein CSVVISARYEQYF.

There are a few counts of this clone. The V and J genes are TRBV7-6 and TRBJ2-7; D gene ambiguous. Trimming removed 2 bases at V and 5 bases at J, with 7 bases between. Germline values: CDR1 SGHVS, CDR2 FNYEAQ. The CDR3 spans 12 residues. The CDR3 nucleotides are TGTGCCAGCAGCTTAACCGTAGACGAGCAGTACTTC. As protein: CASSLTVDEQYF.

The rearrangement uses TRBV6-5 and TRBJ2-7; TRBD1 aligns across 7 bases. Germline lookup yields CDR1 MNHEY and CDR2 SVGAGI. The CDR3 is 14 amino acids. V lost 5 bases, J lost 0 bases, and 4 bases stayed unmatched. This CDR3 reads CASSPGQHSYEQYF. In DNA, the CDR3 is TGTGCCAGCAGTCCGGGACAGCACTCCTACGAGCAGTACTTC.

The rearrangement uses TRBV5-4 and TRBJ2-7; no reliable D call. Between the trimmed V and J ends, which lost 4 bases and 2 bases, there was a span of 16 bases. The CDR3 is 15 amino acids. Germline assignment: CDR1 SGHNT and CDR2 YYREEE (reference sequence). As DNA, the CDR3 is TGTGCCAGCAGCCCCACCACGCACGCGGCCTACGAGCAGTACTTC. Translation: CASSPTTHAAYEQYF. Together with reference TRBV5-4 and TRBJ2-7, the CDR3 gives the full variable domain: ETGVTQSPTHLIKTRGQQVTLRCSSQSGHNTVSWYQQALGQGPQFIFQYYREEENGRGNFPPRFSGLQFPNYSSELNVNALELDDSALYLCASSPTTHAAYEQYFGPGTRLTVT.

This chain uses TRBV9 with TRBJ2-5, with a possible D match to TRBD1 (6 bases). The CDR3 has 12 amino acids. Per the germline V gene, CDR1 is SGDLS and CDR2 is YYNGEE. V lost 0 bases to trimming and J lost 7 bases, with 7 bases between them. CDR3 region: CASSVGGGTQYF. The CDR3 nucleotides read TGTGCCAGCAGCGTAGGAGGGGGGACCCAGTACTTC. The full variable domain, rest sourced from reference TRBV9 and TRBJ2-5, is DSGVTQTPKHLITATGQRVTLRCSPRSGDLSVYWYQQSLDQGLQFLIQYYNGEERAKGNILERFSAQQFPDLHSELNLSSLELGDSALYFCASSVGGGTQYFGPGTRLLVL.

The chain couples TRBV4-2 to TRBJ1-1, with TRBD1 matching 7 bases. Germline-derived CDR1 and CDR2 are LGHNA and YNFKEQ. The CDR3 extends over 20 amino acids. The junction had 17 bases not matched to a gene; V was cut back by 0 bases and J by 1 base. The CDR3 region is CASSQDASISTGARNTEAFF. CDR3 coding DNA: TGTGCCAGCAGCCAAGATGCTTCTATCAGTACAGGGGCGAGGAACACTGAAGCTTTCTTT.

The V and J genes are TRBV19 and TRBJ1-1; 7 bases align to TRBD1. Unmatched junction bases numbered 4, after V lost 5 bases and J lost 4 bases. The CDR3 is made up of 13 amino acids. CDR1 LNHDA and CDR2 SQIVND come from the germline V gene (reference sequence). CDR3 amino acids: CASSVRDSTEAFF. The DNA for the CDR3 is TGTGCCAGTAGTGTCCGGGACAGCACTGAAGCTTTCTTT. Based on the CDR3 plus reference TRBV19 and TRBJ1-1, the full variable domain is DGGITQSPKYLFRKEGQNVTLSCEQNLNHDAMYWYRQDPGQGLRLIYYSQIVNDFQKGDIAEGYSVSREKKESFPLTVTSAQKNPTAFYLCASSVRDSTEAFFGQGTRLTVV.

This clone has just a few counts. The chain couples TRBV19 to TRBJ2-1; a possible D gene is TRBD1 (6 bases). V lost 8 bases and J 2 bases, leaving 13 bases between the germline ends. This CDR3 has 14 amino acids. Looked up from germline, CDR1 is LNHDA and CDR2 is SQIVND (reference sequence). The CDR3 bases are TGTGCCAGTCGACAGGCCGGCACCTACAATGAGCAGTTCTTC. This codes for CASRQAGTYNEQFF. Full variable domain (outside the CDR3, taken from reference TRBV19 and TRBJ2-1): DGGITQSPKYLFRKEGQNVTLSCEQNLNHDAMYWYRQDPGQGLRLIYYSQIVNDFQKGDIAEGYSVSREKKESFPLTVTSAQKNPTAFYLCASRQAGTYNEQFFGPGTRLTVL.

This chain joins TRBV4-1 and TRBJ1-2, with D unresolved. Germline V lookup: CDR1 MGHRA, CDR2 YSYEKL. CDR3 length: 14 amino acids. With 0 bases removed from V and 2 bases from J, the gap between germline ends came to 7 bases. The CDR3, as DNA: TGCGCCAGCAGCCAAGAGATCTGGAACTATGGCTACACCTTC. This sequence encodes CASSQEIWNYGYTF.

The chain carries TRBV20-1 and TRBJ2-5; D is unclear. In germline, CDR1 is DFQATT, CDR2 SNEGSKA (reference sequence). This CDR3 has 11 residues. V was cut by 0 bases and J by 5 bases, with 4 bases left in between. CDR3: CSARDRETQYF. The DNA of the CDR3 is TGCAGTGCTAGAGATCGGGAGACCCAGTACTTC.

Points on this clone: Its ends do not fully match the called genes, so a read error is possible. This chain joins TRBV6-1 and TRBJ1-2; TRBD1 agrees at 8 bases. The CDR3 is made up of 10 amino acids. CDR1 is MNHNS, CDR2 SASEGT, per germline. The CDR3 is CASSEGQVGF. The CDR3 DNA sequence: TGTGCCAGCAGTGAGGGACAGGTTGGCTTC.